A single sample gave rise to the 19 T cell receptor beta chains below, sequenced in a study of blood T cell repertoires in COVID-19. This table comes from immunoSEQ multiplex PCR, and its TCRdb copy is limited to in-frame clones, with some not included. Here the sample spans more than 300,000 clones, about 92% being singletons. Sequencing used PBMCs or T cells enriched from blood (not recorded which). The receptor source for this set is a young woman who had recovered from COVID-19.

The gene calls are TRBV6-2 or TRBV6-3 and TRBJ2-1; 8 positions agree with TRBD2. The CDR3 has 15 residues. Unmatched junction bases numbered 7, after V lost 3 bases and J lost 6 bases. Germline CDR1 MNHEY, CDR2 SVGEGT. Here the CDR3 reads CASSYAGTSGNEQFF. Here the CDR3 DNA reads TGTGCCAGCAGTTATGCCGGGACTAGTGGCAATGAGCAGTTCTTC.

This clone was recorded only once. This rearrangement joins TRBV28 to TRBJ2-3; a weak D match, TRBD1 (5 bases). This CDR3 spans 14 amino acids. Trimming shortened V by 7 bases and J by 6 bases, and 17 bases separated the two germline ends. CDR1 is MDHEN and CDR2 is SYDVKM in the germline V gene. This chain's CDR3 is CASTPGGRADTQYF. The DNA of the CDR3 is TGTGCCAGCACCCCGGGTGGCAGGGCTGATACGCAGTATTTT.

The chain recombines TRBV6-5 with TRBJ2-3; a weak D match, TRBD2 (5 bases). The CDR3 spans 12 residues. The germline V and J ends were trimmed by 5 bases and 6 bases, with 9 bases remaining between them. Looked up from germline, CDR1 is MNHEY and CDR2 is SVGAGI. The CDR3 DNA is TGTGCCAGCAGTCGGGGTCAGGATACGCAGTATTTT. It codes for CASSRGQDTQYF.

The rearrangement uses TRBV19 and TRBJ1-1, with a weak D call TRBD1 (5 bases). The CDR3 is 11 amino acids. CDR1 LNHDA and CDR2 SQIVND come from the germline V gene (reference sequence). V lost 6 bases and J 7 bases, leaving 9 bases between the germline ends. The chain's CDR3 is CASSRAVEAFF. The CDR3 bases are TGTGCCAGTAGCAGGGCCGTTGAAGCTTTCTTT.

The chain's CDR3 is CASSLGTGGSRPQHF. The DNA of the CDR3 is TGTGCCAGCAGCTTAGGAACAGGGGGCTCGCGGCCCCAGCATTTT. This chain connects TRBV7-8 to TRBJ1-5; 9 positions match TRBD1. Trimming at V came to 1 base and at J to 9 bases, leaving 7 bases not matched to a gene. The germline CDR1 and CDR2 sequences are SGHVS and FQNEAQ. The CDR3 extends over 15 amino acids.

The J gene is TRBJ2-7, the V gene TRBV7-2, with 7 bases identical to TRBD2. Germline assignment: CDR1 SGHTA and CDR2 FQGNSA. Unmatched junction bases numbered 7, after V lost 5 bases and J lost 6 bases. CDR3 length: 13 residues. CDR3 bases: TGTGCCAGCAGCCGCACTAGCGTAGGCGAGCAGTACTTC. Translating it yields CASSRTSVGEQYF.

The chain has TRBV4-3 and TRBJ1-2; D remains ambiguous. Germline CDR1 LGHNA, CDR2 YSLEER. V lost 0 bases, J lost 1 base, and 9 bases lay in between. The CDR3 has 15 residues. CDR3 nucleotide sequence: TGCGCCAGCAGCCAAGATATCTCAGTTAACTATGGCTACACCTTC. Translating it yields CASSQDISVNYGYTF.

The chain has TRBV13 and TRBJ1-2; D possibly corresponds to TRBD1 (5 bases). The CDR3 is 15 amino acids. V shed 3 bases and J shed 5 bases, with 16 bases lying between them. The germline CDR1 and CDR2 sequences are PRHDT and FYEKMQ (reference sequence). CDR3 region: CASSFTSDRRYGYTF. The CDR3 DNA reads as TGTGCCAGCAGCTTCACCTCCGACAGAAGATATGGCTACACCTTC.

V gene TRBV18 combines with J gene TRBJ2-5, with D maybe TRBD2 (5 bases). CDR1 and CDR2 from the germline V gene are KGHSH and LQKENI. This CDR3 is built from 14 residues. Between the trimmed V and J ends, which lost 0 bases and 5 bases, there was a span of 10 bases. In nucleotides, the CDR3 is TGTGCCAGCTCACCACCATCCGGGAAGGAGACCCAGTACTTC. It yields the protein CASSPPSGKETQYF.

The rearrangement joins TRBV4-3 to TRBJ2-2; 13 positions agree with TRBD2. Per the germline V gene, CDR1 is LGHNA and CDR2 is YSLEER. V shed 1 base, J shed 4 bases, and the junction held 12 bases outside the gene matches. This CDR3 has 20 residues. The CDR3: CASSQVVMTSGRWITGELFF. CDR3 bases: TGCGCCAGCAGCCAAGTGGTTATGACTAGCGGGAGGTGGATCACCGGGGAGCTGTTTTTT.

The rearrangement uses TRBV28 and TRBJ2-3, with TRBD1 identical over 9 bases. Germline V gene data show CDR1 as MDHEN and CDR2 as SYDVKM. The J segment lost 1 base and the V segment lost 10 bases, leaving 6 bases of the junction unmatched. CDR3 length equals 14 residues. CDR3 in DNA: TGTGCCACCGGGGACAGGGAAGGCACAGATACGCAGTATTTT. Translation gives CATGDREGTDTQYF.

The chain uses TRBV29-1 and TRBJ1-1, with D perhaps matching TRBD1 (5 bases). V was pared by 3 bases and J by 4 bases, with 18 bases between. Per the germline V gene, CDR1 is SQVTM and CDR2 is ANQGSEA. The CDR3 spans 15 residues. DNA for the CDR3: TGCAGCGTTGAGCGGGGGTTGGGCGGGCCCACTGAAGCTTTCTTT. Translating gives CSVERGLGGPTEAFF.

This chain links TRBV3-1 (or the pseudogene TRBV3-2) with TRBJ2-5; D may be TRBD1 (5 bases). In germline, CDR1 is LGHDT, CDR2 YNNKEL (reference sequence). The V end lost 0 bases, the J end lost 2 bases, and 7 bases lay between the germline ends. This CDR3 spans 14 amino acids. The CDR3: CASSQDNRQETQYF. CDR3 nucleotides: TGTGCCAGCAGCCAAGATAACAGGCAAGAGACCCAGTACTTC.

The chain recombines TRBV28 with TRBJ2-2, with D possibly matching TRBD1 (5 bases). V gave up 7 bases and J gave up 6 bases, with 9 bases separating them. The CDR3 loop spans 12 amino acids. From germline, CDR1 is MDHEN and CDR2 SYDVKM. In DNA form, the CDR3 reads TGTGCCAGCAATGACAGTCCCGGGGAGCTGTTTTTT. Residues: CASNDSPGELFF.

This clone was observed a handful of times. The chain joins TRBV28 to TRBJ1-2, with 7 bases matching TRBD1. The CDR3 spans 15 residues. Germline CDR1 reads MDHEN; CDR2 reads SYDVKM. Losses at the gene ends were 2 bases for V and 2 bases for J; bases not matched to a gene: 5. CDR3 region: CASSLGGQENYGYTF. CDR3 DNA sequence: TGTGCCAGCAGTTTAGGAGGACAGGAGAACTATGGCTACACCTTC.

In DNA, the CDR3 is TGTGCCAGCAGCTATCTAGCGGGAGGGCCTGGGGAGCAGTACTTC. This codes for CASSYLAGGPGEQYF. The chain couples TRBV7-2 to TRBJ2-7; 12 nucleotides line up with TRBD2. V dropped 4 bases and J dropped 7; count of bases not matched to a gene: 8. Germline-derived CDR1 and CDR2 are SGHTA and FQGNSA. This CDR3 spans 15 amino acids.

The V call is TRBV4-3, the J call TRBJ2-1; TRBD2 is a possible D gene (6 bases). The CDR3 totals 15 residues. With 4 bases removed from V and 5 bases from J, the gap between germline ends came to 15 bases. CDR1 and CDR2 from the germline V gene are LGHNA and YSLEER. The CDR3 here is CASSLGLGGNNEQFF. CDR3 DNA: TGCGCCAGCAGCCTGGGCCTTGGGGGGAACAATGAGCAGTTCTTC.

The rearrangement links TRBV28 to TRBJ1-5, with 7 bases identical to TRBD1. Unmatched junction bases numbered 14, after V lost 9 bases and J lost 9 bases. The length of the CDR3 is 14 residues. CDR1 is MDHEN, CDR2 SYDVKM, per germline. The CDR3 loop reads CASTDGTVSLPQHF. CDR3 sequence (DNA): TGTGCCAGTACTGATGGGACAGTGTCCTTGCCCCAGCATTTT.

The chain couples TRBV12-5 to TRBJ1-2; a possible D gene is TRBD1 (5 bases). CDR1 is LGHNT, CDR2 FRNRAP, per germline. The CDR3 extends over 15 amino acids. The germline V and J ends were trimmed by 2 bases and 6 bases, with 16 bases remaining between them. As DNA, the CDR3 is TGTGCTAGTGGTTTGCCGACGGGGGACGTGGATGGCTACACCTTC. Amino acid sequence: CASGLPTGDVDGYTF.